The rows below give T cell receptor beta chains drawn from one sample of a study of radiotherapy plus CTLA-4 blockade in lung cancer. Only in-frame clones appear in the TCRdb table, and some are missing; sequencing was by immunoSEQ multiplex PCR. The sample yields about 80,000 clones, 85% to 90% seen once. The sample here was peripheral blood, taken from a patient treated with radiotherapy plus ipilimumab. The receptors derive from a human donor with non-small cell lung cancer who had stable disease on radiotherapy plus ipilimumab. The CDR3 runs from the conserved cysteine through the conserved F or W. Fields, in order: clone size, D gene, J gene, V gene, CDR3 DNA, CDR3 protein. The D gene is left open where the match is weak. A row's size may be missing; if present it is once, few, many or a size class.

-,TRBD1,TRBJ2-1,TRBV25-1,TGTGCCAGCAGTGGGACAGGGGGCAATGAGCAGTTCTTC,CASSGTGGNEQFF
once,-,TRBJ2-2,TRBV10-1,TGCGCCAGCAGTGACCCCCGGGGTTCAGGGACGGGCACCGGGGAGCTGTTTTTT,CASSDPRGSGTGTGELFF
-,TRBD2,TRBJ2-1,TRBV5-4,TGTGCCAGCAGCCTACGCCTGGGTAGCGGGGGAAATGAGCAGTTCTTC,CASSLRLGSGGNEQFF
-,TRBD1,TRBJ2-4,TRBV2,TGTGCCAGCAGTGAACGGACAGGCCTATGGGGCATTCAGTACTTC,CASSERTGLWGIQYF
once,-,TRBJ1-2,TRBV7-2,TGTGCCAGCGGCTCGGGGAAGACAGTGGGGGGCTACACCTTC,CASGSGKTVGGYTF
-,-,TRBJ2-2,TRBV9,TGTGCCAGCATGCGGGGTAACACCGGGGAGCTGTTTTTT,CASMRGNTGELFF
-,TRBD2,TRBJ2-5,TRBV9,TGTGCCAGCAGTTTCGGACTAGCGGGTATCAAAGAGACCCAGTACTTC,CASSFGLAGIKETQYF
-,TRBD1,TRBJ1-1,TRBV19,TGTGCCAGTAGTATAGATCTCAGGGGGCGGAACACTGAAGCTTTCTTT,CASSIDLRGRNTEAFF
-,TRBD2,TRBJ2-2,TRBV28,TGTGCCAGCAGTTCCTTGGAGACTAGCGGGAACACCGGGGAGCTGTTTTTT,CASSSLETSGNTGELFF
-,TRBD1,TRBJ1-3,TRBV27,TGTGCCAGCAGTTTTAGTGGCCAGACAGGGCCTGGAAACACCATATATTTT,CASSFSGQTGPGNTIYF
-,-,TRBJ1-1,TRBV11-2,TGTGCCAGCAGCTTGACTACAGGACAGTCGGTCGCTTTCTTT,CASSLTTGQSVAFF
-,TRBD2,TRBJ2-3,TRBV4-1,TGCGCCAGCAGCCAAGAGACCGGGGGGGGAGATACGCAGTATTTT,CASSQETGGGDTQYF
-,-,TRBJ1-2,TRBV7-9,TGTGCCAGCAGCCCCAGCCCCAACTATGGCTACACCTTC,CASSPSPNYGYTF
-,-,TRBJ2-2,TRBV19,TGTGCCAGTAGCCTAACACGTCCGAACACCGGGGAGCTGTTTTTT,CASSLTRPNTGELFF
-,-,TRBJ1-6,TRBV10-1,TGCGCCAGCCAGATGCAGGGGATGTCACCCCTCCACTTT,CASQMQGMSPLHF
-,-,TRBJ2-4,TRBV30,TGTGCCTATAAATTAGCCAAAAACATTCAGTACTTC,CAYKLAKNIQYF
-,TRBD1,TRBJ2-5,TRBV18,TGTGCCAGCTCACCAAACAGGGGACAAGAGACCCAGTACTTC,CASSPNRGQETQYF
-,-,TRBJ2-2,TRBV10-1,TGCGCCAGCAGGGAAGGGACTTCTAACACCGGGGAGCTGTTTTTT,CASREGTSNTGELFF
-,-,TRBJ2-3,TRBV4-2,TGTGCCAGCGGTGGGGGCCTGGCAGATACGCAGTATTTT,CASGGGLADTQYF
few,-,TRBJ2-7,TRBV10-3,TGTGCCACCGCCCCAGGGCTCTACGAGCAGTACTTC,CATAPGLYEQYF
-,TRBD2,TRBJ2-5,TRBV18,TGTGCCAGCTCACGAAGCGGGGGCCAACAAGAGACCCAGTACTTC,CASSRSGGQQETQYF
-,-,TRBJ2-5,TRBV5-1,TGCGCCAGCGCCTTGAATGGCCAAGAGACCCAGTACTTC,CASALNGQETQYF
-,TRBD2,TRBJ2-5,TRBV5-1,TGCGCCAGCGGGGAGGGACTAGCCGCAGACGAGACCCAGTACTTC,CASGEGLAADETQYF
-,TRBD2,TRBJ2-1,TRBV29-1,TGCAGCGTTGAGGGTGGAGCGGGAGGACGATGGGATGAGCAGTTCTTC,CSVEGGAGGRWDEQFF
few,TRBD1,TRBJ1-5,TRBV7-9,TGTGCCAGCAGCTTATCTAGCAGGGGGGGTCAGCCCCAGCATTTT,CASSLSSRGGQPQHF
-,TRBD2,TRBJ2-3,TRBV19,TGTGCCAGTAGTAACCCCACCCGGCTAGCGGGATCAGATACGCAGTATTTT,CASSNPTRLAGSDTQYF
-,-,TRBJ2-5,TRBV6-1,TGTGCCAGCAGGTTACTTGCGGGTGAGACCCAGTACTTC,CASRLLAGETQYF
-,-,TRBJ2-5,TRBV10-3,TGTGCCATCAGTGAGTCTACAGCCCTACAAGAGACCCAGTACTTC,CAISESTALQETQYF
-,TRBD1,TRBJ1-3,TRBV5-1,TGCGCCAGCAGCTTTCGTCAGGGGGCCCGCTCTGGAAACACCATATATTTT,CASSFRQGARSGNTIYF
-,TRBD1,TRBJ2-3,TRBV2,TGTGCCACCAGGGTACAGGGGGCTACAGATACGCAGTATTTT,CATRVQGATDTQYF
-,-,TRBJ2-2,TRBV11-2,TGTGCCAGCAGCTCTCGACAGGTCGGGAGCGCCGGGGAGCTGTTTTTT,CASSSRQVGSAGELFF
-,-,TRBJ1-3,TRBV2,TGTGCCAGCAGCCCTCAGCCACCCAGGGTCTCTGGAAACACCATATATTTT,CASSPQPPRVSGNTIYF
few,TRBD2,TRBJ2-3,TRBV7-9,TGTGCCAGCAGCCCCCGGGGGGCAGATACGCAGTATTTT,CASSPRGADTQYF
-,TRBD2,TRBJ2-1,TRBV11-2,TGTGCCAGCAGCTTAGACGGCACTAGCGGGAGAGGTGAGCAGTTCTTC,CASSLDGTSGRGEQFF
-,-,TRBJ2-7,TRBV5-6,TGTGCCAGCAGCTCGCGGGGGCCATACTCCTACGAGCAGTACTTC,CASSSRGPYSYEQYF
few,TRBD1,TRBJ1-4,TRBV18,TGTGCCAGCTCAAGAAGACAGGGAAATAATGAAAAACTGTTTTTT,CASSRRQGNNEKLFF
-,-,TRBJ2-7,TRBV6-1,TGTGCCAGCAGGTTGGGACACTACTCCTACGAGCAGTACTTC,CASRLGHYSYEQYF
once,-,TRBJ2-2,TRBV7-2,TGTGCCAGCAGCTTAGGCCCCGGGATCGGGGAGCTGTTTTTT,CASSLGPGIGELFF
-,-,TRBJ2-1,TRBV5-1,TGCGCCCCGGCAGGGGAGTTCTTC,CAPAGEFF
-,-,TRBJ2-6,TRBV28,TGTGCCAGCAGTTCACTTTTTCCTTCACAAAGTCGGGCCAACGTCCTGACTTTC,CASSSLFPSQSRANVLTF
-,-,TRBJ2-7,TRBV14,TGTGCCAGCAGCCGCCAAAGAGGCTACGAGCAGTACTTC,CASSRQRGYEQYF
once,-,TRBJ2-5,TRBV9,TGTGCCAGCAGCGCCCTGGGGATTCAGGAGACCCAGTACTTC,CASSALGIQETQYF
once,TRBD1,TRBJ1-5,TRBV18,TGTGCCAGCTCTCCCGGGACAGGGGGGTCGCCCCAGCATTTT,CASSPGTGGSPQHF
-,-,TRBJ2-3,TRBV2,TGTGCCTATAGGTCCACAGATACGCAGTATTTT,CAYRSTDTQYF
-,TRBD1,TRBJ1-1,TRBV5-1,TGCGCCAGCAGCTTGGTGGCAGGGGGTAACACTGAAGCTTTCTTT,CASSLVAGGNTEAFF
-,-,TRBJ1-4,TRBV4-2,TGTGCCAGCAGCCAAGAACCGGGATCTACTAATGAAAAACTGTTTTTT,CASSQEPGSTNEKLFF
-,-,TRBJ2-7,TRBV7-5,TGTGTCAGAAGCTTAGAGGGACGGCGCTACGAGCAGTACTTC,CVRSLEGRRYEQYF
-,-,TRBJ1-4,TRBV6-6,TGTGCCAGCAGTTGGGTCTCCGCAACTAATGAAAAACTGTTTTTT,CASSWVSATNEKLFF
-,TRBD2,TRBJ2-1,TRBV6-1,TGTGCCAGCAGTGTGCCGACTAGCGGGAGGGTGAATGAGCAGTTCTTC,CASSVPTSGRVNEQFF
-,-,TRBJ2-1,TRBV19,TGTGCCAGTAGTAGAGGGAGTAATGAGCAGTTCTTC,CASSRGSNEQFF
-,TRBD2,TRBJ2-5,TRBV11-2,TGTGCCAGCAGCTTAGATATAGCGGGAGGGCAGGCGACCCAGTACTTC,CASSLDIAGGQATQYF
-,TRBD2,TRBJ2-5,TRBV7-3,TGTGCCAGCAGCTTAACCGGGACTAGCGGGGCCGAGACCCAGTACTTC,CASSLTGTSGAETQYF
-,TRBD1,TRBJ2-7,TRBV5-4,TGTGCCAGCAGCTCCATGGGACAGGGCTACGAGCAGTACTTC,CASSSMGQGYEQYF
-,-,TRBJ1-3,TRBV5-1,TGCGCCAGCAGCCCACGGACAGCCAACTCTGGAAACACCATATATTTT,CASSPRTANSGNTIYF
-,-,TRBJ2-1,TRBV7-6,TGTGCCAGCAGCTTCAGGGGCCGCAATGAGCAGTTCTTC,CASSFRGRNEQFF
-,TRBD2,TRBJ2-7,TRBV12-5,TGTGCTAGTGGTTTGACCCTTCGGGGAGGGGCCTCCTACGAGCAGTACTTC,CASGLTLRGGASYEQYF
-,-,TRBJ2-3,TRBV29-1,TGCAGCGTCAACAACTTAGGAATCACAGATACGCAGTATTTT,CSVNNLGITDTQYF